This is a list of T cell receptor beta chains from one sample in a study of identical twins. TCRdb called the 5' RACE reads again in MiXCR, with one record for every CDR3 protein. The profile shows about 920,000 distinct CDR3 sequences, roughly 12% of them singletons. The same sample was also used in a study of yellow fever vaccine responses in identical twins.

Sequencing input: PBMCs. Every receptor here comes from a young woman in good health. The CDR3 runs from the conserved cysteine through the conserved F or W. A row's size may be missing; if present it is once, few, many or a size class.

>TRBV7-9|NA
CASSHLVPGYTF
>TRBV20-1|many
CSARVVEGGYGYTF
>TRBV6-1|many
CASCEFGGTYEQYF
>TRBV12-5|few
CASGVTGGLSSYNEQFF
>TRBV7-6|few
CASSLVGAGGTDTQYF
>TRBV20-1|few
CSATRREVWTDTQYF
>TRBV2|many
CASSDFVGSGEQFF
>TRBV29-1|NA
CSGGRVGANEQFF
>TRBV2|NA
CASSEAQALQRYF
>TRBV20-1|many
CSARPGTTDTQYF
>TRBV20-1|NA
CSAQTLHNEQFF
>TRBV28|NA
CASSPGATPTGELFF
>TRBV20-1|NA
CSADAGTSTDTQYF
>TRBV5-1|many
CASSLEGLGDNEQFF
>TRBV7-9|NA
CASSLVDGTDTQYF
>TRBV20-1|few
CSAQRAGNTEAFF